This T cell receptor beta chain came from a study of blood T cell repertoires in COVID-19. This clone was seen a handful of times. Participant age was roughly 18 to 90 years, and participants resided in roughly 25 US areas. In the authors' methods: Quantification of nucleated cells was approximated via reference gene primer amplification. Libraries were prepared by immunoSEQ multiplex PCR; TCRdb keeps only in-frame clonotypes and omits some of them. V and J calls and clone size follow that table, whereas D and trimming were derived from the DNA. The data show about 200,000 clones, 86% seen once. The V and J ends lost 4 bases and 0 bases respectively, with 10 bases between them. The CDR3 extends over 14 amino acids. Germline V CDR1 and CDR2: SGHNT, YYREEE (reference sequence).

Sequencing used PBMCs or T cells enriched from blood (not recorded which). The source is a woman in her thirties or forties in a cohort exposed to, infected with or recovered from COVID-19 (not recorded which). This chain joins TRBV5-4 and TRBJ1-1; D may be TRBD1 (5 bases). CDR3 residues: CASSTQELNTEAFF. CDR3 nucleotide sequence: TGTGCCAGCAGCACACAGGAGTTGAACACTGAAGCTTTCTTT.